The 27 T cell receptor beta chains listed next were all sequenced from one sample in a study of blood T cell repertoires in COVID-19. Sequencing was performed with immunoSEQ multiplex PCR; in TCRdb, only in-frame clones are kept and a portion is missing. The repertoire has approximately 320,000 clones, approximately 88% of them found once; the top ten carry more than 8.5%. The sequenced sample was PBMCs or T cells enriched from blood (not recorded which). Receptors were obtained from a woman aged 18-35 years who had recovered from COVID-19.

The chain joins TRBV5-8 to TRBJ2-3; weak D call: TRBD1 (5 bases). The V gene lost 5 bases and the J gene lost 0 bases, with 10 bases spanning the gap. The germline V gene encodes CDR1 SGHTS and CDR2 YDEGEE. The CDR3 covers 14 residues. The CDR3 loop is CASSNQGSTDTQYF. The CDR3 nucleotides read TGTGCCAGCAGTAACCAGGGCAGCACAGATACGCAGTATTTT.

This clone appeared once. CDR3 loop: CASSLPSGRARGEQFF. CDR3 nucleotides: TGTGCCAGCAGCTTGCCTAGCGGGAGGGCGAGAGGTGAGCAGTTCTTC. The chain uses TRBV5-4 and TRBJ2-1; TRBD2 matches at 12 bases. Germline CDR1 and CDR2: SGHNT and YYREEE (reference sequence). V shed 1 base and J 9 bases; nucleotides not matched to a gene: 8. This CDR3 contains 16 residues.

This sequence joins TRBV29-1 and TRBJ2-3, with D maybe TRBD1 (6 bases). The CDR3 contains 17 residues. Germline lookup yields CDR1 SQVTM and CDR2 ANQGSEA. V was clipped by 3 bases and J by 3 bases, with 22 bases between them. This chain's CDR3 is CSVDGGQGAPSTDTQYF. The CDR3 nucleotides are TGCAGCGTTGATGGGGGACAAGGTGCCCCTTCGACAGATACGCAGTATTTT.

A single count supports this clone. The chain links TRBV28 to TRBJ1-3; D is unresolved. Germline V gene lookup returns CDR1 MDHEN and CDR2 SYDVKM. The length of the CDR3 is 14 residues. Trimming shortened V by 3 bases and J by 2 bases, and 8 bases separated the two germline ends. The CDR3 DNA follows: TGTGCCAGCAGTTTCACGGGAGCTGGAAACACCATATATTTT. It encodes CASSFTGAGNTIYF.

The V call is TRBV7-9, the J call TRBJ1-2; TRBD1 agrees at 12 bases. The V gene end was trimmed by 0 bases and the J gene end by 4 bases; junction bases not matched to a gene: 9. Looked up from germline, CDR1 is SEHNR and CDR2 is FQNEAQ (reference sequence). The CDR3 extends over 18 amino acids. The CDR3 DNA follows: TGTGCCAGCAGCTTAGCTCACTCCGGGACAGGGGGCAGCTATGGCTACACCTTC. Translated, it gives CASSLAHSGTGGSYGYTF. Based on the CDR3 plus reference TRBV7-9 and TRBJ1-2, the full variable domain is DTGVSQNPRHKITKRGQNVTFRCDPISEHNRLYWYRQTLGQGPEFLTYFQNEAQLEKSRLLSDRFSAERPKGSFSTLEIQRTEQGDSAMYLCASSLAHSGTGGSYGYTFGSGTRLTVV.

The chain uses TRBV5-1 and TRBJ2-3, with TRBD2 identical over 9 bases. Per germline, CDR1 SGHRS and CDR2 YFSETQ. The CDR3 contains 18 residues. V dropped 4 bases and J dropped 0; count of bases not matched to a gene: 12. In nucleotides, the CDR3 is TGCGCCAGCAGCCAAATAGCGGGGGACCTCATTAGCACAGATACGCAGTATTTT. It encodes CASSQIAGDLISTDTQYF.

The V gene is TRBV9, the J gene TRBJ1-2; D gene unclear. The CDR3 is 15 residues long. Germline V gives CDR1 SGDLS, CDR2 YYNGEE. Trimming shortened V by 3 bases and J by 4 bases, and 16 bases separated the two germline ends. The CDR3 bases are TGTGCCAGCAGCGCCCCTCCTTGGGAGCTCTATGGCTACACCTTC. Translation gives CASSAPPWELYGYTF.

The rearrangement links TRBV6-5 to TRBJ2-7, with 9 bases matching TRBD1. Germline values: CDR1 MNHEY, CDR2 SVGAGI. V trimming: 5 bases; J trimming: 6 bases; junction bases outside the gene matches: 11. The CDR3 runs 15 residues. The CDR3 protein is CASSTRDRVSSEQYF. The DNA of the CDR3 is TGTGCCAGCAGTACCCGGGACAGGGTATCCAGCGAGCAGTACTTC.

The genes are TRBV5-3 and TRBJ2-2; perhaps TRBD2 as D (6 bases). TRBV5-3 carries the ORF label, with uncertain function. The V end was cut by 6 bases, the J end by 5 bases, with 29 bases between. The CDR3 is 19 amino acids. The CDR3 sequence is CARTSREIDGELSTGELFF. DNA of the CDR3: TGTGCCAGAACCTCCCGGGAGATCGACGGGGAATTATCGACCGGGGAGCTGTTTTTT.

The chain recombines TRBV6-5 with TRBJ1-1; TRBD1 aligns across 8 bases. Per germline, CDR1 MNHEY and CDR2 SVGAGI. The CDR3 has 13 amino acids. V lost 8 bases to trimming and J lost 1 base; unmatched junction nucleotides: 3. CDR3 sequence (DNA): TGTGCCAGCCAGGGGGCGGGGAACACTGAAGCTTTCTTT. Protein product: CASQGAGNTEAFF.

The CDR3 here is CASSARTGGSEAFF. The CDR3 DNA is TGTGCCAGCAGCGCACGAACAGGGGGTTCTGAAGCTTTCTTT. J is TRBJ1-1 and V is TRBV7-8; 8 bases align to TRBD1. Germline-derived CDR1 and CDR2 are SGHVS and FQNEAQ. The CDR3 contains 14 residues. The V segment lost 5 bases and the J segment 6 bases; nucleotides outside the gene matches: 8.

The V and J genes are TRBV13 and TRBJ1-1; D is uncertain. Germline V gene lookup returns CDR1 PRHDT and CDR2 FYEKMQ (reference sequence). V lost 3 bases, J lost 2 bases, and 22 bases lay in between. This CDR3 has 18 residues. The CDR3 region has the DNA TGTGCCAGCAGCTTCCATAACGCGGGCGGGAGATTTAACACTGAAGCTTTCTTT. Residues: CASSFHNAGGRFNTEAFF.

The chain has TRBV13 and TRBJ1-4, with a weak D call TRBD1 (6 bases). The CDR3 is 16 residues long. CDR1 PRHDT and CDR2 FYEKMQ come from the germline V gene (reference sequence). V was shortened by 5 bases and J by 7 bases, with 20 bases between the two germline ends. Here the CDR3 DNA reads TGTGCCAGCAGCCCTCGGGACAAGGGGGGGGCTGAAAAACTGTTTTTT. Its protein product is CASSPRDKGGAEKLFF.

The gene calls are TRBV6-1 and TRBJ2-3, with TRBD2 matching 7 bases. Looked up from germline, CDR1 is MNHNS and CDR2 is SASEGT. The CDR3 length is 18 residues. V was clipped by 2 bases and J by 2 bases; unmatched bases: 13. The CDR3 here is CASSETLKAGENTDTQYF. For the CDR3, the DNA is TGTGCCAGCAGTGAAACTTTAAAGGCGGGGGAGAACACAGATACGCAGTATTTT.

CDR3 nucleotides: TGTGCCTGGAGTGTTCTGAATGGAGAGCAGCGAGAGCAGTACTTC. It encodes CAWSVLNGEQREQYF. The chain has TRBV30 and TRBJ2-7; D gene unclear. The CDR3 totals 15 residues. The V end was cut by 0 bases, the J end by 7 bases, with 19 bases between. CDR1 is GTSNPN, CDR2 SVGIG, per germline (reference sequence). Full variable domain (missing parts from reference TRBV30 and TRBJ2-7): SQTIHQWPATLVQPVGSPLSLECTVEGTSNPNLYWYRQAAGRGLQLLFYSVGIGQISSEVPQNLSASRPQDRQFILSSKKLLLSDSGFYLCAWSVLNGEQREQYFGPGTRLTVT.

The V gene is TRBV11-2, the J gene TRBJ2-3, with 7 bases aligning to TRBD1. The J segment lost 4 bases and the V segment lost 4 bases, leaving 8 bases of the junction unmatched. The CDR3 consists of 15 residues. CDR1 is SGHAT and CDR2 is FQNNGV in the germline V gene. CDR3 residues: CASSWGTAGADTQYF. CDR3 DNA sequence: TGTGCCAGCAGCTGGGGGACAGCAGGGGCAGATACGCAGTATTTT.

The V gene is TRBV7-3, the J gene TRBJ2-2; D possibly corresponds to TRBD1 (6 bases). Germline V lookup: CDR1 SGHTA, CDR2 FQGTGA. The length of the CDR3 is 18 residues. V shed 6 bases and J shed 0 bases, with 20 bases lying between them. The CDR3 sequence: CASSRTGRGSANTGELFF. The CDR3 region has the DNA TGTGCCAGCAGTCGTACCGGCAGGGGTAGCGCGAACACCGGGGAGCTGTTTTTT. Drawing the rest from reference TRBV7-3 and TRBJ2-2, the complete variable domain is GAGVSQTPSNKVTEKGKYVELRCDPISGHTALYWYRQSLGQGPEFLIYFQGTGAADDSGLPNDRFFAVRPEGSVSTLKIQRTERGDSAVYLCASSRTGRGSANTGELFFGEGSRLTVL.

V usage is TRBV15 and J usage is TRBJ1-1; maybe TRBD1 (5 bases). Germline V gives CDR1 LNHNV, CDR2 YYDKDF (reference sequence). Trimming pared 0 bases from V and 3 bases from J, leaving 11 bases between. The CDR3 contains 15 residues. In DNA form, the CDR3 reads TGTGCCACCAGCAGAGAAAAGGGGAAAGACACTGAAGCTTTCTTT. This translates into CATSREKGKDTEAFF.

The chain employs TRBV28 and TRBJ2-7; D perhaps matches TRBD2 (5 bases). V lost 7 bases and J lost 5, with 18 bases in between. The CDR3 covers 14 residues. Per the germline V gene, CDR1 is MDHEN and CDR2 is SYDVKM. The CDR3 DNA follows: TGTGCCAGCATAGGAGGTGGGTACCTACACGAGCAGTACTTC. It translates to CASIGGGYLHEQYF.

The genes are TRBV19 and TRBJ2-3; D might be TRBD2 (6 bases). This CDR3 region has 18 residues. CDR1 and CDR2 (germline): LNHDA, SQIVND (reference sequence). Deletions cut 4 bases from V and 0 bases from J, with 20 bases between. DNA for the CDR3: TGTGCCAGTAGTACGCTAGGGGTAGCGGAGGCTAGCACAGATACGCAGTATTTT. Translated, it gives CASSTLGVAEASTDTQYF.

The V and J genes are TRBV7-2 and TRBJ2-5; 11 nucleotides line up with TRBD2. V lost 5 bases and J lost 2; bases outside the gene matches: 4. Germline CDR1 reads SGHTA; CDR2 reads FQGNSA. This CDR3 region has 15 residues. CDR3 region: CASSQGLAEQETQYF. The CDR3 nucleotides read TGTGCCAGCAGCCAGGGACTAGCGGAACAAGAGACCCAGTACTTC.

A note on this clone: Relative to the germline gene, one junction end is altered; a read error may explain this. The chain links TRBV7-9 to TRBJ2-1; D is unclear. The CDR3 is 15 residues long. From germline, CDR1 is SEHNR and CDR2 FQNEAQ (reference sequence). The CDR3 loop reads CASSSPTAHYDEQFF. The DNA of the CDR3 is TGTGCCAGCAGCTCCCCTACCGCCCACTACGATGAGCAGTTCTTC.

This chain connects TRBV7-2 to TRBJ2-1; TRBD2 agrees at 11 bases. Germline CDR1 SGHTA, CDR2 FQGNSA. The CDR3 extends over 18 amino acids. The V segment lost 2 bases and the J segment 2 bases; nucleotides outside the gene matches: 8. Written as DNA, the CDR3 is TGTGCCAGCAGCTTATACATTAGCGGGAGGGCCCCCTACAATGAGCAGTTCTTC. This gives the protein CASSLYISGRAPYNEQFF. Full variable domain (missing parts from reference TRBV7-2 and TRBJ2-1): GAGVSQSPSNKVTEKGKDVELRCDPISGHTALYWYRQSLGQGLEFLIYFQGNSAPDKSGLPSDRFSAERTGGSVSTLTIQRTQQEDSAVYLCASSLYISGRAPYNEQFFGPGTRLTVL.

The chain's CDR3 is CASSNGQGVLTLHF. The CDR3 DNA sequence: TGCGCCAGCAGCAACGGACAGGGGGTCCTCACCCTCCACTTT. The chain is built from TRBV5-1 and TRBJ1-6; 10 nucleotides line up with TRBD1. This CDR3 contains 14 residues. With 4 bases clipped from V and 14 bases from J, the junction kept 9 bases outside the gene matches. Germline V lookup: CDR1 SGHRS, CDR2 YFSETQ.

The V gene is TRBV9, the J gene TRBJ2-7, with D perhaps TRBD2 (5 bases). The V end lost 4 bases, the J end lost 7 bases, and 21 bases lay between the germline ends. CDR3 length: 15 residues. In germline, CDR1 is SGDLS, CDR2 YYNGEE. Here the CDR3 reads CASSPMSVGGGEQYF. In DNA form, the CDR3 reads TGTGCCAGCAGCCCAATGTCTGTTGGAGGTGGGGAGCAGTACTTC.

The rearrangement links TRBV9 to TRBJ1-2; 7 nucleotides line up with TRBD1. Germline V lookup: CDR1 SGDLS, CDR2 YYNGEE. The J segment lost 4 bases and the V segment lost 1 base, leaving 13 bases of the junction unmatched. The CDR3 spans 17 residues. The CDR3 sequence: CASSVPTRGQPFYGYTF. CDR3 nucleotides: TGTGCCAGCAGCGTACCGACCCGGGGACAGCCCTTCTATGGCTACACCTTC.

The V gene is TRBV6-1, the J gene TRBJ1-4; D gene unclear. With 1 base removed from V and 13 bases from J, the gap between germline ends came to 7 bases. Germline V gene data show CDR1 as MNHNS and CDR2 as SASEGT. CDR3 length: 11 amino acids. CDR3: CASSEVQALFF. The DNA for the CDR3 is TGTGCCAGCAGTGAAGTCCAGGCACTGTTTTTT.